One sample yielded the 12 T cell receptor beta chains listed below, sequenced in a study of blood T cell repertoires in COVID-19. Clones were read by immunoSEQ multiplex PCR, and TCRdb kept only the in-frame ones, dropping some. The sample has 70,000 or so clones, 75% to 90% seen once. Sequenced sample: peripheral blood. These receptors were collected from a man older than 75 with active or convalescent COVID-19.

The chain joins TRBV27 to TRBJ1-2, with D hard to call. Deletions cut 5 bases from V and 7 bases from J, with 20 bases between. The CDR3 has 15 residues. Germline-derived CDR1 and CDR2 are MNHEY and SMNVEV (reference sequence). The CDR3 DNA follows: TGTGCCAGCAGTCCGACCCCCGTAGTCGGGAGTGGCTACACCTTC. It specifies CASSPTPVVGSGYTF.

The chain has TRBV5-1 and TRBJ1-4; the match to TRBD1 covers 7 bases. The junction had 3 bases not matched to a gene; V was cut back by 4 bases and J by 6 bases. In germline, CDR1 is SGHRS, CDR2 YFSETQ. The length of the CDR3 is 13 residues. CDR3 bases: TGCGCCAGCAGCCTCGGGACAGATGAAAAACTGTTTTTT. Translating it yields CASSLGTDEKLFF.

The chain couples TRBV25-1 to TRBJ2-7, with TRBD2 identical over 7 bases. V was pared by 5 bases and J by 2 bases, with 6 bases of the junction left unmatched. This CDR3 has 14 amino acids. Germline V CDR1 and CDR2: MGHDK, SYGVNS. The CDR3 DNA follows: TGTGCCAGCAGTAATCGGGAGGTTCCCTACGAGCAGTACTTC. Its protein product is CASSNREVPYEQYF.

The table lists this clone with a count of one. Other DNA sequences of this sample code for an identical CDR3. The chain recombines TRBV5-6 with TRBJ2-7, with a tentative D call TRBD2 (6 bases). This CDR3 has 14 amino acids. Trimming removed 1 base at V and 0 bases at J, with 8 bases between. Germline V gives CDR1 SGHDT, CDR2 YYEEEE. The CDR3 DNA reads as TGTGCCAGCAGCTTGCAGGGAGGCTCCTACGAGCAGTACTTC. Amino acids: CASSLQGGSYEQYF.

The CDR3 protein is CASSMAQYGYTF. Here the CDR3 DNA reads TGTGCCAGTAGTATGGCTCAATATGGCTACACCTTC. This sequence joins TRBV19 and TRBJ1-2, with D hard to call. The V end lost 3 bases, the J end lost 5 bases, and 7 bases lay between the germline ends. Germline V gene data show CDR1 as LNHDA and CDR2 as SQIVND (reference sequence). CDR3 length equals 12 residues.

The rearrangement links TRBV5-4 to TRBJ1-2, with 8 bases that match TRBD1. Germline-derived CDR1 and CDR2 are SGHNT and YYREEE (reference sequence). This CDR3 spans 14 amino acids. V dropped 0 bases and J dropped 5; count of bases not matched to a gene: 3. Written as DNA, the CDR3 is TGTGCCAGCAGCTTGGCAGGGGGCGTTTATGGCTACACCTTC. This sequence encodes CASSLAGGVYGYTF.

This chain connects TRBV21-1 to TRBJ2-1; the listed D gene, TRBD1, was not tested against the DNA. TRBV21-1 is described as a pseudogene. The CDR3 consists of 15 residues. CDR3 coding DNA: TGTGCCAGCACCACCAGGGTGGCGCTCTACAATGAGCAGTTCTTC. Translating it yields CASTTRVALYNEQFF.

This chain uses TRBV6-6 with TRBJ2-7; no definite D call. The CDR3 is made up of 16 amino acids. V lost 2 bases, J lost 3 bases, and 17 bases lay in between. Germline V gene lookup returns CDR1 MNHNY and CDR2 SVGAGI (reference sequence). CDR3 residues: CASSYPVESRNYEQYF. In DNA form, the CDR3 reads TGTGCCAGCAGTTACCCAGTGGAGTCCCGCAACTACGAGCAGTACTTC.

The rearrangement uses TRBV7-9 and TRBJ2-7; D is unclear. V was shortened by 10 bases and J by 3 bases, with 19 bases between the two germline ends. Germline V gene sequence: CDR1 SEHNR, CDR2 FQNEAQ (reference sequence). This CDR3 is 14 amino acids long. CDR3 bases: TGTGCCACTACGACGACCGGGTCGAACTACGAGCAGTACTTC. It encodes CATTTTGSNYEQYF.

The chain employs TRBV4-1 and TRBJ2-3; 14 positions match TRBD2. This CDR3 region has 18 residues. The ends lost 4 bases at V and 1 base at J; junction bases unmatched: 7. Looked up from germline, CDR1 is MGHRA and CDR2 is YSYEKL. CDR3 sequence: CASSRGTSGRYGTDTQYF. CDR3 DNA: TGCGCCAGCAGCCGTGGGACTAGCGGGAGATATGGCACAGATACGCAGTATTTT.

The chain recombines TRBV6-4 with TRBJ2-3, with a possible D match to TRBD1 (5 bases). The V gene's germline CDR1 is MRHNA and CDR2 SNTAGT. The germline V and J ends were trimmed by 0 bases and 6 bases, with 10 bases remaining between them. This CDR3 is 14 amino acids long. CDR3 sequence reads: CASSDSHRRDTQYF. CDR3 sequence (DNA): TGTGCCAGCAGTGACTCGCACAGGCGGGATACGCAGTATTTT.

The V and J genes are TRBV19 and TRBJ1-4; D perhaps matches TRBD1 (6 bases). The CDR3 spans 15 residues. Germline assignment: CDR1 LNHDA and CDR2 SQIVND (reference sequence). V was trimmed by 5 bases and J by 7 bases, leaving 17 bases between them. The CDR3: CASSRRGGPGEKLFF. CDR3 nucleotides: TGTGCCAGTAGTCGACGGGGGGGGCCGGGTGAAAAACTGTTTTTT.